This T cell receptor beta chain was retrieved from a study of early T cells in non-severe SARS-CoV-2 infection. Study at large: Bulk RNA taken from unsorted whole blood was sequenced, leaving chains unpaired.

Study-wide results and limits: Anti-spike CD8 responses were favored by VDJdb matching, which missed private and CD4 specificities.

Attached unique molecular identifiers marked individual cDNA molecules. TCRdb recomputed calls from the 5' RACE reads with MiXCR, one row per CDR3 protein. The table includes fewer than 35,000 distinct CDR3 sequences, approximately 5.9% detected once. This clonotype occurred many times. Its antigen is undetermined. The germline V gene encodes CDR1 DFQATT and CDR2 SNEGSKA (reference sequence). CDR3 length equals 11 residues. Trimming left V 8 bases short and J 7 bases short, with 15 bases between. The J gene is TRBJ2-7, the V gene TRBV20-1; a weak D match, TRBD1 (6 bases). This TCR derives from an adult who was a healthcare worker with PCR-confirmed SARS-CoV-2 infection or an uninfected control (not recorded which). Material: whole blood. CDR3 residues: CSPYPGQEQYF. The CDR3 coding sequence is TGCAGTCCTTATCCGGGACAAGAGCAGTACTTC.